Described below is a single TCR beta chain sequence and its context. Germline-derived CDR1 and CDR2 are SGDLS and YYNGEE. This CDR3 spans 15 amino acids. Trimming cost V 5 bases and J 2 bases, with 14 bases left between them. The method was immunoSEQ multiplex PCR; TCRdb's version includes in-frame clones alone and lacks a portion of them. The repertoire holds fewer than 45,000 clones, with approximately 91% as singletons. The data were taken from a study of T cell changes during pregnancy in multiple sclerosis. The sequence was obtained from a female donor in good health, enrolled as a control in a pregnancy study. Sample: peripheral blood, taken in the second trimester of pregnancy. This rearrangement joins TRBV9 to TRBJ1-3; the D gene is possibly TRBD1 (6 bases). This chain's CDR3 is CASSPRTDPGNTIYF. Here the CDR3 DNA reads TGTGCCAGCAGTCCTAGGACAGACCCTGGAAACACCATATATTTT.